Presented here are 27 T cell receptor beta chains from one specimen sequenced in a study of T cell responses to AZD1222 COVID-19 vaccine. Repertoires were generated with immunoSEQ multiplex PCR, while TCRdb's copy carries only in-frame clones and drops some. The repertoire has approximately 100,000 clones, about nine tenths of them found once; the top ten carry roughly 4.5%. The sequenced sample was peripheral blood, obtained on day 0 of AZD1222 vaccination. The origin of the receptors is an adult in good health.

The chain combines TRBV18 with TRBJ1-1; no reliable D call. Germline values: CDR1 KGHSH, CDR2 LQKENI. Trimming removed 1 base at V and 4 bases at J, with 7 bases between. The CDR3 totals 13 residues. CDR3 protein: CASSPQEGTEAFF. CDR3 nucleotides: TGTGCCAGCTCACCACAGGAGGGCACTGAAGCTTTCTTT.

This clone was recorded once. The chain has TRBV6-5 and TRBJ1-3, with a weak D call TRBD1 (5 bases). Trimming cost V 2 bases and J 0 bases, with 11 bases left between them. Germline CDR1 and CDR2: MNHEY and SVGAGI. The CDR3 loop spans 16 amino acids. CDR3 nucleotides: TGTGCCAGCAGTTACGGTCAGGGAGGCTCTGGAAACACCATATATTTT. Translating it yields CASSYGQGGSGNTIYF.

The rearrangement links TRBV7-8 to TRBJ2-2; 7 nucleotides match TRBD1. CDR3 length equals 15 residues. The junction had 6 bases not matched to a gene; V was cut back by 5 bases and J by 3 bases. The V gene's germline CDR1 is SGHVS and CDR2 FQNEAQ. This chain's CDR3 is CASSPGQAYTGELFF. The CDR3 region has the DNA TGTGCCAGCAGCCCCGGACAGGCCTACACCGGGGAGCTGTTTTTT.

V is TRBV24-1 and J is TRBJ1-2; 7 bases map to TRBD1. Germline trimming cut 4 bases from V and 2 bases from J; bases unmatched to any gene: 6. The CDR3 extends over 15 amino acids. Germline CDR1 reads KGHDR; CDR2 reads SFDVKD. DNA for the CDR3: TGTGCCACCAGTGAAACCACGACAGGGAACTATGGCTACACCTTC. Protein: CATSETTTGNYGYTF.

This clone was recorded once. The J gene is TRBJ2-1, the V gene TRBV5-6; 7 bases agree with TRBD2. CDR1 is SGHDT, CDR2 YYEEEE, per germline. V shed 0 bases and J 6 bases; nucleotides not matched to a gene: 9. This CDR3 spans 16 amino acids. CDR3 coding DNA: TGTGCCAGCAGCTTGGAGGGACTACCCAATGTCAATGAGCAGTTCTTC. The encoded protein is CASSLEGLPNVNEQFF.

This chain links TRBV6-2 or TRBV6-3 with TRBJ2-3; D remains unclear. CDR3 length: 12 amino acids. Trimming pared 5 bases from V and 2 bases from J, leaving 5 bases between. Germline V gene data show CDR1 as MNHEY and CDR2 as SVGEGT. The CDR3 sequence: CASSGDTDTQYF. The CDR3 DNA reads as TGTGCCAGCAGTGGGGACACAGATACGCAGTATTTT.

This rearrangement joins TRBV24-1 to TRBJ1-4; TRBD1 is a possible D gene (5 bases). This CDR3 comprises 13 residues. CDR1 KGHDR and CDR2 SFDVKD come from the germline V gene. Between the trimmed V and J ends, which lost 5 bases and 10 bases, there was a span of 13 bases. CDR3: CATSVGTGGKLFF. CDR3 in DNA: TGTGCCACCAGTGTCGGGACCGGGGGAAAACTGTTTTTT.

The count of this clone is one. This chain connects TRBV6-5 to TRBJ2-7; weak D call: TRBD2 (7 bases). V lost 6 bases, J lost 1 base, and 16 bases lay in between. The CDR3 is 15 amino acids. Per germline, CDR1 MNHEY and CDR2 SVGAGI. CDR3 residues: CASRLGRGGSYEQYF. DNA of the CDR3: TGTGCCAGCAGGTTGGGCAGGGGAGGGTCCTACGAGCAGTACTTC.

The CDR3 loop is CASSSYSTGGVSRNTQYF. The CDR3 region has the DNA TGTGCCAGCAGTTCGTACAGCACGGGGGGGGTGAGCAGGAATACGCAGTATTTT. The chain uses TRBV6-2 or TRBV6-3 and TRBJ2-3; 8 nucleotides match TRBD2. CDR3 length equals 18 residues. CDR1 is MNHEY, CDR2 SVGEGT, per germline. V gave up 4 bases and J gave up 7 bases; unmatched junction bases: 19.

In nucleotides, the CDR3 is TGCGCCAGCAGCCCGGGGTCTGGCAGGGGAAATTCACCCCTCCACTTT. Translated: CASSPGSGRGNSPLHF. The chain uses TRBV5-1 and TRBJ1-6, with a weak D call TRBD1 (6 bases). This CDR3 region has 16 residues. Per germline, CDR1 SGHRS and CDR2 YFSETQ. V lost 4 bases to trimming and J lost 7 bases, with 18 bases between them.

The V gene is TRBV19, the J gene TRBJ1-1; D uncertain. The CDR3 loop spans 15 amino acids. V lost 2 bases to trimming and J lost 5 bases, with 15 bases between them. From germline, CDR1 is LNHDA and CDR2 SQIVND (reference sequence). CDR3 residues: CASSIRRIGLTEAFF. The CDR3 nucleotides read TGTGCCAGTAGTATAAGACGGATAGGGCTGACTGAAGCTTTCTTT.

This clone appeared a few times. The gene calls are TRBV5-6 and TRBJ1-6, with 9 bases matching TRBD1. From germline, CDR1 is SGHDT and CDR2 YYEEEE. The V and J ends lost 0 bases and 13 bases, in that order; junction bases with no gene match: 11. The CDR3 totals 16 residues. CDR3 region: CASSLGTGTGIPPLHF. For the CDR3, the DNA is TGTGCCAGCAGCTTGGGAACCGGGACAGGGATTCCCCCCCTCCACTTT. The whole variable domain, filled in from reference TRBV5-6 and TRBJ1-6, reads DAGVTQSPTHLIKTRGQQVTLRCSPKSGHDTVSWYQQALGQGPQFIFQYYEEEERQRGNFPDRFSGHQFPNYSSELNVNALLLGDSALYLCASSLGTGTGIPPLHFGNGTRLTVT.

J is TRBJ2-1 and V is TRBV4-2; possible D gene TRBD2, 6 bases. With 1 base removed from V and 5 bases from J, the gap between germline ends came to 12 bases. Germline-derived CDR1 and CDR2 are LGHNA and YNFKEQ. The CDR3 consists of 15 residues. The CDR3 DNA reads TGTGCCAGCAGCCAAGGGCCGGGACTTAACAATGAGCAGTTCTTC. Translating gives CASSQGPGLNNEQFF.

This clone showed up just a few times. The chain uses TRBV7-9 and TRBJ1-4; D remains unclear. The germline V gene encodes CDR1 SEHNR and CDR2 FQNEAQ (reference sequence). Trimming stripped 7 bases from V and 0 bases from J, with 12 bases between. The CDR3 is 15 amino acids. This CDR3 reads CASITWGATNEKLFF. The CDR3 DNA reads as TGTGCCAGCATCACGTGGGGTGCAACTAATGAAAAACTGTTTTTT.

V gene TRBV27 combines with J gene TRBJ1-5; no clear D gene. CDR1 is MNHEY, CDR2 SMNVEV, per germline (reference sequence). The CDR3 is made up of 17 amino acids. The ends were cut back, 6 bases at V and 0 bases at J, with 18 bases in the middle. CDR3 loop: CASRLTAGGVSNQPQHF. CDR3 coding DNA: TGTGCCAGCAGGCTCACGGCGGGAGGAGTTAGCAATCAGCCCCAGCATTTT.

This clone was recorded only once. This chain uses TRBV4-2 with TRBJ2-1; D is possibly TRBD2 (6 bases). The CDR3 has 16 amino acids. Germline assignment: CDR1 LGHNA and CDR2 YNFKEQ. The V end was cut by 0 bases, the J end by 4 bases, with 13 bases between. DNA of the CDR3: TGTGCCAGCAGCCAAGATCTGGGACGGGGGTACAATGAGCAGTTCTTC. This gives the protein CASSQDLGRGYNEQFF.

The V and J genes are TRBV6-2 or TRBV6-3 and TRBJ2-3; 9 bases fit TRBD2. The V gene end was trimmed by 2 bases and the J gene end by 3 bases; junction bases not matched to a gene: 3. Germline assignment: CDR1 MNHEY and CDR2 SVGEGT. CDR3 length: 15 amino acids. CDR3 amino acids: CASSYGGGGTDTQYF. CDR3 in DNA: TGTGCCAGCAGTTACGGCGGGGGGGGGACAGATACGCAGTATTTT.

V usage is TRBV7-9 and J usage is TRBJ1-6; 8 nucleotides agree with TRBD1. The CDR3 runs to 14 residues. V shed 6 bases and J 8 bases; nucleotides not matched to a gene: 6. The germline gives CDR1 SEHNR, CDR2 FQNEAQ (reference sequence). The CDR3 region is CASRQDRDDSPLHF. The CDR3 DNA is TGTGCCAGCAGGCAGGACAGGGATGATTCACCCCTCCACTTT. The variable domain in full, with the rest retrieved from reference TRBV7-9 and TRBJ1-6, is DTGVSQNPRHKITKRGQNVTFRCDPISEHNRLYWYRQTLGQGPEFLTYFQNEAQLEKSRLLSDRFSAERPKGSFSTLEIQRTEQGDSAMYLCASRQDRDDSPLHFGNGTRLTVT.

In nucleotides, the CDR3 is TGCAGCGTTAGACAGGGGGCAAGCTATGGCTACACCTTC. It translates to CSVRQGASYGYTF. This sequence joins TRBV29-1 and TRBJ1-2; 10 nucleotides align to TRBD1. Germline V CDR1 and CDR2: SQVTM, ANQGSEA. The junction had 4 bases not matched to a gene; V was cut back by 5 bases and J by 4 bases. The CDR3 runs 13 residues.

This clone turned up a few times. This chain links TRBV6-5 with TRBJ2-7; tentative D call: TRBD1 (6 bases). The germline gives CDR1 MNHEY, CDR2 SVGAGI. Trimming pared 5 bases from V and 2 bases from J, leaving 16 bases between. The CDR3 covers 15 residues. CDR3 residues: CASSPTGTKTYEQYF. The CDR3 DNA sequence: TGTGCCAGCAGTCCAACCGGGACAAAGACCTACGAGCAGTACTTC.

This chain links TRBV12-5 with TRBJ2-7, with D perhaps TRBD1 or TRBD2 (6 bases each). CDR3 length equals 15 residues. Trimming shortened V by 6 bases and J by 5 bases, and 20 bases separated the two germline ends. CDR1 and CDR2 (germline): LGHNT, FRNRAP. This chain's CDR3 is CASGEAGPGADEQYF. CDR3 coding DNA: TGTGCTAGTGGCGAAGCGGGTCCGGGGGCGGACGAGCAGTACTTC. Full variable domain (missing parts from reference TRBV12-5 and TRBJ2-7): DARVTQTPRHKVTEMGQEVTMRCQPILGHNTVFWYRQTMMQGLELLAYFRNRAPLDDSGMPKDRFSAEMPDATLATLKIQPSEPRDSAVYFCASGEAGPGADEQYFGPGTRLTVT.

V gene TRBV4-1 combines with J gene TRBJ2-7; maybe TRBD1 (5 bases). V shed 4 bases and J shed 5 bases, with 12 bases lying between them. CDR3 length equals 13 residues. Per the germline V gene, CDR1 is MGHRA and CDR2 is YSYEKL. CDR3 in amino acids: CASSPPGFHEQYF. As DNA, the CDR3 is TGCGCCAGCAGCCCTCCAGGGTTCCACGAGCAGTACTTC.

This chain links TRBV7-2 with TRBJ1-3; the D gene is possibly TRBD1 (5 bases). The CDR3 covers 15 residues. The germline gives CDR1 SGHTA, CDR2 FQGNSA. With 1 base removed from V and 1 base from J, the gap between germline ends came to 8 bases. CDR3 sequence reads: CASSLVGTSGNTIYF. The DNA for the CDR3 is TGTGCCAGCAGCTTAGTCGGGACTTCTGGAAACACCATATATTTT.

CDR3 bases: TGTGCCAGCAGTGAAACTGCAGACCAGCCCCAGCATTTT. Residues: CASSETADQPQHF. The rearrangement uses TRBV2 and TRBJ1-5, with D uncertain. The CDR3 is 13 residues long. The germline V gene has CDR1 SNHLY and CDR2 FYNNEI. V was shortened by 2 bases and J by 7 bases, with 9 bases between the two germline ends.

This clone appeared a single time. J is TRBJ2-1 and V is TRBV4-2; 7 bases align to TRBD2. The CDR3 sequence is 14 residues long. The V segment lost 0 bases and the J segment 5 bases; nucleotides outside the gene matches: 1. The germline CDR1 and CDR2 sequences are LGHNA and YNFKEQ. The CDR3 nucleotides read TGTGCCAGCAGCCAAGAGGGAGGGAACAATGAGCAGTTCTTC. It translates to CASSQEGGNNEQFF.

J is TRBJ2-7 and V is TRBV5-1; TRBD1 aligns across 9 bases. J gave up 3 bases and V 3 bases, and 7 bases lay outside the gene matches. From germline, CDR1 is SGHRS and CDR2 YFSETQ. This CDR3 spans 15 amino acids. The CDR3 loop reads CASSSPGTGIYEQYF. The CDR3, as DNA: TGCGCCAGCAGCTCCCCCGGGACAGGGATCTACGAGCAGTACTTC. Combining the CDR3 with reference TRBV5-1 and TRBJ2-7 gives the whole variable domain KAGVTQTPRYLIKTRGQQVTLSCSPISGHRSVSWYQQTPGQGLQFLFEYFSETQRNKGNFPGRFSGRQFSNSRSEMNVSTLELGDSALYLCASSSPGTGIYEQYFGPGTRLTVT.

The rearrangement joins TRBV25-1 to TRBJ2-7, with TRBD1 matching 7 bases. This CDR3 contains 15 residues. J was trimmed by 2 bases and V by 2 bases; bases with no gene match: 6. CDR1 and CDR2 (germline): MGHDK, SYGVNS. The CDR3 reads CASSEQDRPTYEQYF. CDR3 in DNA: TGTGCCAGCAGTGAACAGGACAGGCCTACCTACGAGCAGTACTTC.